The clone carrying this T cell receptor beta chain was seen more than once but under ten times. V shed 4 bases and J shed 1 base, with 11 bases lying between them. CDR1 and CDR2 (germline): DFQATT, SNEGSKA (reference sequence). The CDR3 is made up of 14 amino acids. The record originates from a study of patients and donors after allogeneic stem cell transplantation. TCRdb re-analysed the RT-PCR reads in MiXCR, keeping a single row per CDR3 protein. This table holds about 960,000 distinct CDR3 sequences, 18% found once. The chain has TRBV20-1 and TRBJ2-1; D is unresolved. The TCR comes from a human donor who was either an allogeneic HSCT recipient or a stem cell or donor lymphocyte infusion donor (not recorded which). It is not recorded whose cells these are; they may come from a transplant donor. The sample taken for sequencing was blood, either unsorted or a sorted T cell fraction (not recorded which). The CDR3 coding sequence is TGCAGTGCTACGGCGGAGATATCCTACAATGAGCAGTTCTTC. It is translated as CSATAEISYNEQFF.